This TCR beta chain was captured in a study of tumor-infiltrating lymphocytes in primary liver carcinoma. Comments on this clonotype: Because it lacks the conserved phenylalanine or tryptophan at the end, this CDR3 is likely a read error.

The investigators made TCR beta cDNA from approximately 0.5 ug total RNA, using a constant-region primer. Generation of the TCR beta libraries relied on three nested multiplex PCR rounds using slightly modified ARM-PCR. TCRdb processed the multiplex PCR reads anew with MiXCR; each CDR3 protein has one entry. The data contain roughly 32,000 distinct CDR3 sequences, 60% to 80% of them seen just once; the ten biggest clones take up about 31%. Investigators took RNA and DNA out together from 20-30 mg of unsorted bulk tissue. Material: liver tumor tissue from sampling region 3. Stated subset: tumor region T3, left-lateral pole. The origin of this receptor is a woman aged 30 to 39 with primary liver carcinoma and hepatitis B virus infection.

CDR3 bases: TGTACCAGCAGTAACGAGGAGGGGTACGAGCAGTACCTC. Translation: CTSSNEEGYEQYL. The J gene is TRBJ2-7, the V gene TRBV6-5; D is possibly TRBD2 (6 bases). This CDR3 is 13 amino acids long. Germline CDR1 is MNHEY and CDR2 is SVGAGI.